The clone carrying this T cell receptor (beta chain) was seen once. The antigen remains undetermined. The individuals who served as donors were healthy Caucasians living in Russia, aged about 6 to 100. The data originate from a study of blood T cells in healthy people across ages. Study results and caveats: With naive T cell percentage, TCR beta diversity showed a strong correlation. Investigators viewed diversity estimates from one million T cells as underestimates, the study reported.

Combining a sample-barcoded 5' primer with a J-beta primer mix, a second PCR ran for about 6 to 11 cycles. TCRdb ran MiXCR on the 5' RACE reads and lists one entry per CDR3 protein. The sample comprises 1.5 million to 2 million distinct CDR3 sequences, roughly 28% of which are singletons, and over 7% rests with the top ten. There are 18 residues in the CDR3. The source is a woman in her twenties or thirties in good health. Sample: blood. V and J are TRBV21-1 and TRBJ2-6; TRBD1, the table's D call, lacks a check against the DNA. TRBV21-1 is termed a pseudogene. The CDR3 DNA reads TGTGCCAGCAGACAGGGGCGATCCCCTTTCTCTGGGGCCAACGTCCTGACTTTC. Translation gives CASRQGRSPFSGANVLTF.